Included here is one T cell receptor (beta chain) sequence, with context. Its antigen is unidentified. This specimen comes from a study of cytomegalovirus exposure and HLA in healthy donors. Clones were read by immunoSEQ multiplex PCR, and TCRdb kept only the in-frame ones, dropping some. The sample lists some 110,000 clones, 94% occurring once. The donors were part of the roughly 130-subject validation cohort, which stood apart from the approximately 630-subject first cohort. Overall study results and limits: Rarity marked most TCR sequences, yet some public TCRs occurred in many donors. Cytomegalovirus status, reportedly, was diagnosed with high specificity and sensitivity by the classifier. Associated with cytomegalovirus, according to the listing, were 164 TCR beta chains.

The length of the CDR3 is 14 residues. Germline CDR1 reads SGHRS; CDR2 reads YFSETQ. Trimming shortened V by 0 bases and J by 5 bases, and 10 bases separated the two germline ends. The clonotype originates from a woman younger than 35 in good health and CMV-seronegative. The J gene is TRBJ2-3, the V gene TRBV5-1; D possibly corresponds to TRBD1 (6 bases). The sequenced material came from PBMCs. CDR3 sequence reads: CASSLAGVGDTQYF. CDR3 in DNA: TGCGCCAGCAGCTTGGCAGGGGTGGGAGATACGCAGTATTTT.